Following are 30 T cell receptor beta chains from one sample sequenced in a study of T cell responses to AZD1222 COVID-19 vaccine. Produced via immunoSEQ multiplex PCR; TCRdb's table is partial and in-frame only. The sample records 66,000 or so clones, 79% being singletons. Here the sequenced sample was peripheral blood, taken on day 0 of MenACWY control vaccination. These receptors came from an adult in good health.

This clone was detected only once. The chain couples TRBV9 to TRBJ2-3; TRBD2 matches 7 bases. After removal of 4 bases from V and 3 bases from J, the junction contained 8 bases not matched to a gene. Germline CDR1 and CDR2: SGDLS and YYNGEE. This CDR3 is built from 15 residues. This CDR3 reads CASSPDASGTDTQYF. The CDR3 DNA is TGTGCCAGCAGCCCGGATGCTAGCGGTACAGATACGCAGTATTTT.

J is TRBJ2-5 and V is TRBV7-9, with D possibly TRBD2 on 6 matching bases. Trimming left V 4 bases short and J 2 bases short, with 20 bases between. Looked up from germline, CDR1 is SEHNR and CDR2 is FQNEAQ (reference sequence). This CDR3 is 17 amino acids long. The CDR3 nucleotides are TGTGCCAGCAGCTGGTCGGGACTTTCAAACACGCAAGAGACCCAGTACTTC. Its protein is CASSWSGLSNTQETQYF.

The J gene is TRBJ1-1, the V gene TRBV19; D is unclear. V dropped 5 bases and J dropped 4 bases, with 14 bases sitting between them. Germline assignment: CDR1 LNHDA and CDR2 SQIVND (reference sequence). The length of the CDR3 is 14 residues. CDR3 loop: CASSAGIRTTEAFF. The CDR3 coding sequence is TGTGCCAGTAGTGCCGGGATTAGGACCACTGAAGCTTTCTTT. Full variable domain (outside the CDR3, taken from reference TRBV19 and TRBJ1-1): DGGITQSPKYLFRKEGQNVTLSCEQNLNHDAMYWYRQDPGQGLRLIYYSQIVNDFQKGDIAEGYSVSREKKESFPLTVTSAQKNPTAFYLCASSAGIRTTEAFFGQGTRLTVV.

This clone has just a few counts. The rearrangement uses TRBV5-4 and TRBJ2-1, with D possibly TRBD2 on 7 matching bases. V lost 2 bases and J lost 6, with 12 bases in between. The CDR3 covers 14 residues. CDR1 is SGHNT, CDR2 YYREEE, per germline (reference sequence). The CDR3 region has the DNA TGTGCCAGCAGCTTAGGGGGGGGCAGCAATGAGCAGTTCTTC. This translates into CASSLGGGSNEQFF. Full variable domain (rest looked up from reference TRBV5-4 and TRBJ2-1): ETGVTQSPTHLIKTRGQQVTLRCSSQSGHNTVSWYQQALGQGPQFIFQYYREEENGRGNFPPRFSGLQFPNYSSELNVNALELDDSALYLCASSLGGGSNEQFFGPGTRLTVL.

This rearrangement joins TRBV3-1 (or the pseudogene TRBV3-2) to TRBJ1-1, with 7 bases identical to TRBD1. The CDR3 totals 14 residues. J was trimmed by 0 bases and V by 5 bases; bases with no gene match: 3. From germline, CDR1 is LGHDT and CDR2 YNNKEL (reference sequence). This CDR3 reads CASSAGQLNTEAFF. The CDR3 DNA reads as TGTGCCAGCAGCGCGGGACAGTTGAACACTGAAGCTTTCTTT.

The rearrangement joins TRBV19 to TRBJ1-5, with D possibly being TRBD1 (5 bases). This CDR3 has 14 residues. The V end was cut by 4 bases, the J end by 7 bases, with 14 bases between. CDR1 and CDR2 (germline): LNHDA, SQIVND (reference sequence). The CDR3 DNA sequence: TGTGCCAGTAGTAACGACAGTGCAAGGCAGCCCCAGCATTTT. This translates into CASSNDSARQPQHF.

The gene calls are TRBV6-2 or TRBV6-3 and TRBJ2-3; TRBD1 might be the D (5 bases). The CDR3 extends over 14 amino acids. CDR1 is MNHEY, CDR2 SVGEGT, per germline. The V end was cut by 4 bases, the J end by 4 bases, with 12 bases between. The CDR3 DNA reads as TGTGCCAGCAGTTTACAGGAATCTCCAGATACGCAGTATTTT. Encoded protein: CASSLQESPDTQYF.

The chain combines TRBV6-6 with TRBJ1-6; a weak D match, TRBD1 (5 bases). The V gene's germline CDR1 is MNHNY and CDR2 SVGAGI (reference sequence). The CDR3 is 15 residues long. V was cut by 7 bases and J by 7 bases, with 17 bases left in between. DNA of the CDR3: TGTGCCAGCACCTCACGGCAGGGAGGGAATTCACCCCTCCACTTT. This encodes CASTSRQGGNSPLHF.

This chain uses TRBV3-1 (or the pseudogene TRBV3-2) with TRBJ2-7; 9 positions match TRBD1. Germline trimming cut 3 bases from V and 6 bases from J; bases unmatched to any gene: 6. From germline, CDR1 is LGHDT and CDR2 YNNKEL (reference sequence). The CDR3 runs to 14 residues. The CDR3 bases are TGTGCCAGCAGCCATAATACAGGGGGCCTCGAGCAGTACTTC. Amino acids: CASSHNTGGLEQYF.

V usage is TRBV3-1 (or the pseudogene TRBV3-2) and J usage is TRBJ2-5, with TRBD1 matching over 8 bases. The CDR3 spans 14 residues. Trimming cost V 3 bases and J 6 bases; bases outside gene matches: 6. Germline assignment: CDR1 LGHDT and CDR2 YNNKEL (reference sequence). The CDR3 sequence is CASSQAGGTQTQYF. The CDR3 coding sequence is TGTGCCAGCAGCCAGGCAGGGGGCACACAGACCCAGTACTTC.

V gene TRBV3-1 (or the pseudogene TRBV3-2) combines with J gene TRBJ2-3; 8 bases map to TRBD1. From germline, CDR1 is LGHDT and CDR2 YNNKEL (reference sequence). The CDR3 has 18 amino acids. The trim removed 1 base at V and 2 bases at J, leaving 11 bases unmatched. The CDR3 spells CASSQAHPQGALTDTQYF. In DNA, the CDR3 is TGTGCCAGCAGCCAAGCCCATCCCCAGGGGGCTCTCACAGATACGCAGTATTTT.

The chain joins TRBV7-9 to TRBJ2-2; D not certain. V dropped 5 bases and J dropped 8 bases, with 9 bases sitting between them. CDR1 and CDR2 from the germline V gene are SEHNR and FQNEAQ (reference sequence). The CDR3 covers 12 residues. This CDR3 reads CASSPTAGELFF. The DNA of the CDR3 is TGTGCCAGCAGCCCAACCGCTGGGGAGCTGTTTTTT.

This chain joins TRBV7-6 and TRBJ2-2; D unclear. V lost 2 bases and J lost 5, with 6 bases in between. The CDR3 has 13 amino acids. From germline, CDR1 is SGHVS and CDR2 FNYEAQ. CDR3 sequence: CASSLKLTGELFF. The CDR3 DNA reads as TGTGCCAGCAGCTTAAAACTTACCGGGGAGCTGTTTTTT.

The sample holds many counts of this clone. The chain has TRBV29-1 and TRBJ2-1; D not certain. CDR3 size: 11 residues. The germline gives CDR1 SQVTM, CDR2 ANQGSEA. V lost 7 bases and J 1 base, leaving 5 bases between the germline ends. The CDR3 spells CSDRSYNEQFF. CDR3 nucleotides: TGCAGCGATCGGTCCTACAATGAGCAGTTCTTC.

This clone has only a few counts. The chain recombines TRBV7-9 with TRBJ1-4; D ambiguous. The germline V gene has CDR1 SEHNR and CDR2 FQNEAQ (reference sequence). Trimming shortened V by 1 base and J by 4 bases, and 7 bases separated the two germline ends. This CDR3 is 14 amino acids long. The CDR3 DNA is TGTGCCAGCAGCTTAGGGGCATTTAATGAAAAACTGTTTTTT. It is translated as CASSLGAFNEKLFF.

CDR3: CASSVAGRGSNTIYF. The CDR3 region has the DNA TGTGCCAGCAGCGTAGCGGGCAGGGGCTCAAACACCATATATTTT. The chain recombines TRBV9 with TRBJ1-3; D possibly corresponds to TRBD1 (6 bases). The germline V gene encodes CDR1 SGDLS and CDR2 YYNGEE. Deletions cut 0 bases from V and 6 bases from J, with 13 bases between. The length of the CDR3 is 15 residues.

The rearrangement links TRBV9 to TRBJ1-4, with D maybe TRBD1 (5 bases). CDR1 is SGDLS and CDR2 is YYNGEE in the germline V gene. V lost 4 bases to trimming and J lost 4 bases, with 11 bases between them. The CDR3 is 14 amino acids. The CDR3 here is CASSPGDYNEKLFF. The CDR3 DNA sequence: TGTGCCAGCAGCCCCGGGGACTATAATGAAAAACTGTTTTTT.

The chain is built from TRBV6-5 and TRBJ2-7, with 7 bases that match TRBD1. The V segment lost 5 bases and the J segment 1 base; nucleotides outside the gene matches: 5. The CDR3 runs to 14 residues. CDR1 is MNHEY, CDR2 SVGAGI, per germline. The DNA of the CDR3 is TGTGCCAGCAGTCCACTGACAGGGTCCTACGAGCAGTACTTC. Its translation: CASSPLTGSYEQYF.

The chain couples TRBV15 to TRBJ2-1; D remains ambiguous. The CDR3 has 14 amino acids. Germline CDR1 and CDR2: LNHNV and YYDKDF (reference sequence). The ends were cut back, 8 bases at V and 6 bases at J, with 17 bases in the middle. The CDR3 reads CATQRKDQANEQFF. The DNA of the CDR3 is TGTGCCACCCAACGAAAGGACCAGGCCAATGAGCAGTTCTTC.

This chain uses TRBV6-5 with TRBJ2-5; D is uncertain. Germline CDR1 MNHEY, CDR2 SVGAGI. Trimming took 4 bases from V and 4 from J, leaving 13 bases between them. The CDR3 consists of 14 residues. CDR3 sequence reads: CASSWSSGLETQYF. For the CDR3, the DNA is TGTGCCAGCAGTTGGAGCTCTGGCCTAGAGACCCAGTACTTC.

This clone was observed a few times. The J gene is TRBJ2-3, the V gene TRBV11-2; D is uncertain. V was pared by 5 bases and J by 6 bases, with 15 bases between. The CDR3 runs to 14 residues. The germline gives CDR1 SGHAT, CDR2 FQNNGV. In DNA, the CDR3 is TGTGCCAGCAGCGTGGACGGAGTTTTGGATACGCAGTATTTT. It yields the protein CASSVDGVLDTQYF.

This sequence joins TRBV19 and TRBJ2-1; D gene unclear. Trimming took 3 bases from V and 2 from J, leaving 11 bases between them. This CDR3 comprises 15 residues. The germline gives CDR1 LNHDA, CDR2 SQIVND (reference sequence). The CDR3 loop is CASSMSQLTYNEQFF. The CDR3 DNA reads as TGTGCCAGTAGTATGAGCCAGCTAACCTACAATGAGCAGTTCTTC.

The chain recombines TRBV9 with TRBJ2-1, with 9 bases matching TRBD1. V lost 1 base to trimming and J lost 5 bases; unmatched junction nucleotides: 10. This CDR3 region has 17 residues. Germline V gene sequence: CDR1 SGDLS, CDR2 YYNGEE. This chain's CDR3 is CASSVSLGQGGDNEQFF. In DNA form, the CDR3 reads TGTGCCAGCAGCGTATCCCTGGGACAGGGAGGGGACAATGAGCAGTTCTTC.

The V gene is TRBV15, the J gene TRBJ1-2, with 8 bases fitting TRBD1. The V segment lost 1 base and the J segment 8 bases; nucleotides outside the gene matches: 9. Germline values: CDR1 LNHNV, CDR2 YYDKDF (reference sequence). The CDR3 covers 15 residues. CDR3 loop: CATSRGGTGNRGYTF. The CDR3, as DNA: TGTGCCACCAGCAGAGGGGGGACAGGCAATCGGGGCTACACCTTC.

CDR3 loop: CASSPGRRVTDTQYF. CDR3 nucleotides: TGCGCCAGCAGCCCCGGGAGAAGGGTTACAGATACGCAGTATTTT. The chain employs TRBV4-3 and TRBJ2-3; tentative D call: TRBD2 (6 bases). CDR1 is LGHNA, CDR2 YSLEER, per germline. This CDR3 has 15 residues. V was trimmed by 4 bases and J by 3 bases, leaving 14 bases between them.

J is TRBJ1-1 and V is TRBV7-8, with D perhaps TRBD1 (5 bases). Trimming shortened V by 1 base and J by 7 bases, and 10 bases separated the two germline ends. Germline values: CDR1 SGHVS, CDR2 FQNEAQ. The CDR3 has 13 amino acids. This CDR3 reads CASSLGGALEAFF. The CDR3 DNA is TGTGCCAGCAGCTTAGGAGGGGCCCTTGAAGCTTTCTTT.

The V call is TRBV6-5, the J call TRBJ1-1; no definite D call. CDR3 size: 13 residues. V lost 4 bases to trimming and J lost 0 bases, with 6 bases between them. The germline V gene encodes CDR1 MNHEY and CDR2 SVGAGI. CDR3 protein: CASSSYVNTEAFF. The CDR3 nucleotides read TGTGCCAGCAGTTCCTACGTGAACACTGAAGCTTTCTTT.

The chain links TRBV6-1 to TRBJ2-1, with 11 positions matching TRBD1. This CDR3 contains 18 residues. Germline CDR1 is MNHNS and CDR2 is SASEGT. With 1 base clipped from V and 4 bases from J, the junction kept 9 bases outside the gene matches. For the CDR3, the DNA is TGTGCCAGCAGTGAAGATGATTGGGACAGGGGGTGGTACAATGAGCAGTTCTTC. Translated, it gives CASSEDDWDRGWYNEQFF.

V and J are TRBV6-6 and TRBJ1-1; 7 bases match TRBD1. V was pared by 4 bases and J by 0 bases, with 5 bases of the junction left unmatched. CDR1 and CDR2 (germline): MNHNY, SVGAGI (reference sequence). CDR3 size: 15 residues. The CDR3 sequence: CASSSSGGVNTEAFF. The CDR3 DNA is TGTGCCAGCAGTTCTTCAGGGGGTGTGAACACTGAAGCTTTCTTT.

The CDR3 DNA follows: TGTGCCATCAGTGAGTTGAAGCGTGGTGAGCAGTTCTTC. Amino acid sequence: CAISELKRGEQFF. The V call is TRBV10-3, the J call TRBJ2-1; D uncertain. Trimming shortened V by 1 base and J by 9 bases, and 10 bases separated the two germline ends. The CDR3 consists of 13 residues. Germline CDR1 and CDR2: ENHRY and SYGVKD.